These 16 T cell receptor beta chains share one sample of origin, sequenced in a study of regulatory T cells in long-lasting Graves disease. Sample time point: newly diagnosed GD, antithyroid drugs for less than 3 months. PBMC-derived RNA was used for the TCR library. Sequencing libraries for TCR beta were prepared with iRepertoire HTBI primers and Arm-PCR of CDR3 regions. TCRdb redid the calling of the multiplex PCR reads with MiXCR, one entry per CDR3 protein. This table holds about 620,000 distinct CDR3 sequences, about 16% found once. This sample also appeared in a second study, on T cells in Graves' hyperthyroidism and ophthalmopathy.

The material was peripheral blood mononuclear cells (PBMCs), obtained at new diagnosis, from a patient treated with antithyroid drugs. All receptors derive from a woman in her twenties or thirties with Graves disease.

Notes on this clonotype: This could be a read error, since a much larger clone is one nucleotide away. J is TRBJ1-2 and V is TRBV20-1, with 11 nucleotides matching TRBD1. From germline, CDR1 is DFQATT and CDR2 SNEGSKA (reference sequence). V was clipped by 3 bases and J by 6 bases; unmatched bases: 12. The CDR3 loop spans 16 amino acids. This CDR3 is CSASPGQGVSGHGYTF. The CDR3 coding sequence is TGCAGTGCTAGTCCGGGACAGGGGGTATCCGGCCATGGCTACACCTTC.

The table lists this clonotype with many counts. This chain connects TRBV27 to TRBJ2-1; D possibly corresponds to TRBD2 (6 bases). The ends were cut back, 4 bases at V and 0 bases at J, with 13 bases in the middle. The CDR3 loop spans 16 amino acids. The germline CDR1 and CDR2 sequences are MNHEY and SMNVEV (reference sequence). CDR3 bases: TGTGCCAGCAGTTCTAGAGACGGGGGCTCCTACAATGAGCAGTTCTTC. Amino acids: CASSSRDGGSYNEQFF.

The chain couples TRBV4-1 to TRBJ2-1, with 8 bases that match TRBD2. This CDR3 is 16 amino acids long. V gave up 1 base and J gave up 2 bases; unmatched junction bases: 4. Germline loops: CDR1 MGHRA, CDR2 YSYEKL. The CDR3 DNA is TGCGCCAGCAGCCAAGGTGGCGGGAGGACCTACAATGAGCAGTTCTTC. This gives the protein CASSQGGGRTYNEQFF.

V gene TRBV6-1 combines with J gene TRBJ2-5; the match to TRBD1 covers 9 bases. The junction had 14 bases not matched to a gene; V was cut back by 4 bases and J by 5 bases. Germline loops: CDR1 MNHNS, CDR2 SASEGT. The CDR3 length is 17 residues. The CDR3 DNA sequence: TGTGCCAGCAGTGTGACAGGGGGAAGAAGTACGGCGGAGACCCAGTACTTC. It specifies CASSVTGGRSTAETQYF.

In its sample, this clonotype was seen many times. The V call is TRBV6-2 or TRBV6-3, the J call TRBJ1-1; D gene uncertain. Trimming shortened V by 5 bases and J by 11 bases, and 24 bases separated the two germline ends. The CDR3 extends over 15 amino acids. From germline, CDR1 is MNHEY and CDR2 SVGEGT. CDR3 sequence reads: CASSVLQRTDEGAFF. CDR3 sequence (DNA): TGTGCCAGCAGTGTACTCCAGAGGACGGACGAAGGCGCTTTCTTT.

This clonotype was seen more than once but under ten times. The chain employs TRBV3-1 and TRBJ1-3; D unclear. Per germline, CDR1 LGHDT and CDR2 YNNKEL (reference sequence). The V gene lost 1 base and the J gene lost 4 bases, with 11 bases spanning the gap. The CDR3 loop spans 15 amino acids. In DNA, the CDR3 is TGTGCCAGCAGCCAAGTGTTGAGGAGGGGAAACACCATATATTTT. Its translation: CASSQVLRRGNTIYF.

This clonotype was seen at least ten times. CDR3 sequence (DNA): TGTGCCAGCAGTTTATTGGTGAATGGCTACACCTTC. This encodes CASSLLVNGYTF. This rearrangement joins TRBV28 to TRBJ1-2; no clear D gene. There are 12 residues in the CDR3. Looked up from germline, CDR1 is MDHEN and CDR2 is SYDVKM. V gave up 1 base and J gave up 6 bases, with 6 bases separating them.

This clonotype was recorded a few times. This chain links TRBV13 with TRBJ2-1; a weak D match, TRBD1 (7 bases). Trimming stripped 8 bases from V and 5 bases from J, with 16 bases between. The germline V gene encodes CDR1 PRHDT and CDR2 FYEKMQ (reference sequence). The CDR3 extends over 14 amino acids. The DNA of the CDR3 is TGTGCCAGCCGCAAAGGGGGCGGGAACAATGAGCAGTTCTTC. This encodes CASRKGGGNNEQFF. The complete variable domain, with remaining parts taken from reference TRBV13 and TRBJ2-1, reads AAGVIQSPRHLIKEKRETATLKCYPIPRHDTVYWYQQGPGQDPQFLISFYEKMQSDKGSIPDRFSAQQFSDYHSELNMSSLELGDSALYFCASRKGGGNNEQFFGPGTRLTVL.

There are many counts of this clonotype. The gene calls are TRBV12-3 or TRBV12-4 and TRBJ2-7, with D possibly being TRBD1 (6 bases). V lost 7 bases and J 2 bases, leaving 15 bases between the germline ends. This CDR3 region has 14 residues. Written as DNA, the CDR3 is TGTGCCAGCAAATCCCACAGGGACGCCTACGAGCAGTACTTC. Amino acids: CASKSHRDAYEQYF.

This clonotype was observed many times. The chain is built from TRBV7-2 and TRBJ1-2, with D possibly matching TRBD1 (5 bases). The V end lost 7 bases, the J end lost 1 base, and 16 bases lay between the germline ends. The CDR3 extends over 15 amino acids. The V gene's germline CDR1 is SGHTA and CDR2 FQGNSA. CDR3 bases: TGTGCCAGCAACCCCCACCGGGGGTTTAACTATGGCTACACCTTC. Translated: CASNPHRGFNYGYTF.

This chain uses TRBV30 with TRBJ1-1; D is perhaps TRBD1 (5 bases). The CDR3 is made up of 12 amino acids. V was cut by 5 bases and J by 4 bases, with 11 bases left in between. Germline V gene data show CDR1 as GTSNPN and CDR2 as SVGIG (reference sequence). This chain's CDR3 is CAWGMTVTEAFF. In DNA form, the CDR3 reads TGTGCCTGGGGAATGACAGTCACTGAAGCTTTCTTT.

This clonotype was counted ten times or more. The chain is built from TRBV15 and TRBJ1-1; no definite D call. Trimming shortened V by 0 bases and J by 1 base, and 6 bases separated the two germline ends. This CDR3 spans 14 amino acids. CDR1 is LNHNV and CDR2 is YYDKDF in the germline V gene (reference sequence). The CDR3 DNA is TGTGCCACCAGCAGAGACACGGGGAACACTGAAGCTTTCTTT. Protein sequence: CATSRDTGNTEAFF.

The chain employs TRBV29-1 and TRBJ2-2; tentatively, D is TRBD1 (6 bases). Germline V lookup: CDR1 SQVTM, CDR2 ANQGSEA. This CDR3 is 12 amino acids long. Trimming pared 4 bases from V and 5 bases from J, leaving 8 bases between. The CDR3 protein is CSVAGDTGELFF. The CDR3 DNA reads TGCAGCGTTGCAGGGGATACCGGGGAGCTGTTTTTT.

The chain uses TRBV7-3 and TRBJ2-7; the D is unclear. Trimming pared 3 bases from V and 8 bases from J, leaving 20 bases between. Germline-derived CDR1 and CDR2 are SGHTA and FQGTGA. The CDR3 length is 15 residues. The CDR3 DNA reads as TGTGCCAGCAGCTTCAGTGGGTCCCTTCCTTACAAGCAGTACTTC. It specifies CASSFSGSLPYKQYF.

This clonotype was observed at least ten times. The V gene is TRBV6-1, the J gene TRBJ1-1; the D is unclear. The CDR3 is 13 residues long. The germline V gene has CDR1 MNHNS and CDR2 SASEGT. V was shortened by 9 bases and J by 2 bases, with 13 bases between the two germline ends. The CDR3 reads CASKISANTEAFF. The DNA of the CDR3 is TGTGCCAGTAAGATCTCGGCAAACACTGAAGCTTTCTTT.

This clonotype was seen many times. The chain uses TRBV5-1 and TRBJ1-4; D ambiguous. The CDR3 runs 15 residues. V lost 0 bases to trimming and J lost 7 bases, with 13 bases between them. Germline V gene lookup returns CDR1 SGHRS and CDR2 YFSETQ. This chain's CDR3 is CASSLALREGEKLFF. CDR3 bases: TGCGCCAGCAGCTTGGCCTTGAGGGAGGGTGAAAAACTGTTTTTT.